This record looks at one T cell receptor beta chain sequence and its context. This sample was taken from a study of T cells after yellow fever vaccination. TCRdb recomputed calls from the 5' RACE reads with MiXCR, one row per CDR3 protein. The table includes over 300,000 distinct CDR3 sequences, 4.1% detected once. Germline loops: CDR1 MDHEN, CDR2 SYDVKM. The V gene lost 6 bases and the J gene lost 2 bases, with 8 bases spanning the gap. The CDR3 consists of 12 residues. The TCR comes from a man in his late teens or twenties who received the YFV17D yellow fever vaccine. The chain uses TRBV28 and TRBJ2-7; D is unresolved. The sequences come from PBMCs, collected 5 days after the yellow fever booster vaccination. This CDR3 is CASRQIAYEQYF. CDR3 coding DNA: TGTGCCAGCAGGCAGATCGCCTACGAGCAGTACTTC.